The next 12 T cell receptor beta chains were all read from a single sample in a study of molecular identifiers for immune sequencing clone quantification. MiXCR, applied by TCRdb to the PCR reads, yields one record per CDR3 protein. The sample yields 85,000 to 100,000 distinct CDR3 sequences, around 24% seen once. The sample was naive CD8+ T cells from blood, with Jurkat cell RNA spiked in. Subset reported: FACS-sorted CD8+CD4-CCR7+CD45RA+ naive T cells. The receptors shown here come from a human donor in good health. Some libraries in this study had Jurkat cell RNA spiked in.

CDR3: CSATLPGTGGETQYF. The CDR3 coding sequence is TGCAGTGCAACGCTCCCCGGGACAGGGGGAGAGACCCAGTACTTC. J is TRBJ2-5 and V is TRBV20-1; TRBD1 aligns across 11 bases. The V and J ends lost 6 bases and 4 bases, in that order; junction bases with no gene match: 10. Germline V gives CDR1 DFQATT, CDR2 SNEGSKA (reference sequence). The CDR3 length is 15 residues.

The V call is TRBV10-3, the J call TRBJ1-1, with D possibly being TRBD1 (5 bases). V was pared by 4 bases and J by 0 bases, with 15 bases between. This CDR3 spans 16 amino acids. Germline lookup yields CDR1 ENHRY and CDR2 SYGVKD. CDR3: CAISGGDWGMNTEAFF. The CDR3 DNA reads TGTGCCATCAGTGGAGGGGACTGGGGTATGAACACTGAAGCTTTCTTT.

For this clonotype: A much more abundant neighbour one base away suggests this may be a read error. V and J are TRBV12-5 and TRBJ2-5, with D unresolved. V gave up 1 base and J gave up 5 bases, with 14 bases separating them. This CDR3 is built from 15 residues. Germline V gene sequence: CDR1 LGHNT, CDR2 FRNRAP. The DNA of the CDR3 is TGTGCTAGTGGTTTGGACCCTTCGGCCCAGGAGACCCAGTACTTC. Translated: CASGLDPSAQETQYF.

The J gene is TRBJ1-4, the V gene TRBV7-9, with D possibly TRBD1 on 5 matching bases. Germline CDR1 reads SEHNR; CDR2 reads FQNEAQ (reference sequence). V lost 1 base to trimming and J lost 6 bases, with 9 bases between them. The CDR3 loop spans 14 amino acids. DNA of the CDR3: TGTGCCAGCAGCTTAGTAGCAGGGCATGAAAAACTGTTTTTT. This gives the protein CASSLVAGHEKLFF.

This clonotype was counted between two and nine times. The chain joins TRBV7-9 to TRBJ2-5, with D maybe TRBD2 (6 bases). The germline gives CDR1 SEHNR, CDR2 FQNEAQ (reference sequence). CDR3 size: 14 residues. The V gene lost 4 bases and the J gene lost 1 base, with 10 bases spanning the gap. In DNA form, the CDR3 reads TGTGCCAGCAGCTGGGGGGACTCCCAAGAGACCCAGTACTTC. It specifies CASSWGDSQETQYF.

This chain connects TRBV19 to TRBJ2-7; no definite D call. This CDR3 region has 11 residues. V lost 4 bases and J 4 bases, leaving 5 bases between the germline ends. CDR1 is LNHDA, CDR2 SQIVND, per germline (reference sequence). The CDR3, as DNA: TGTGCCAGTAGTACGGGTTACGAGCAGTACTTC. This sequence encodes CASSTGYEQYF.

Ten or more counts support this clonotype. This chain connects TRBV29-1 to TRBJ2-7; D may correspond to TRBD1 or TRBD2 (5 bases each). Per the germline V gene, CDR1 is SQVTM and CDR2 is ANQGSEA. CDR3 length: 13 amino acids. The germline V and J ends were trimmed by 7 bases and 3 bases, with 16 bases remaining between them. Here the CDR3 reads CSAVRDGFYEQYF. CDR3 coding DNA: TGCAGCGCCGTCCGGGACGGCTTCTACGAGCAGTACTTC.

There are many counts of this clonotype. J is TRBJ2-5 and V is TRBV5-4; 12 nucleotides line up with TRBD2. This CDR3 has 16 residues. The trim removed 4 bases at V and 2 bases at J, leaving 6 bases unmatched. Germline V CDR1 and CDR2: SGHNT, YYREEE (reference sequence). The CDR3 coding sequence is TGTGCCAGCAGCACCCTTGGACTAGCGGGGCAAGAGACCCAGTACTTC. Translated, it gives CASSTLGLAGQETQYF.

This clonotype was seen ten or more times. CDR3 bases: TGTGCCAGCAGTTTATATGAGGGCCCTGGCTACACCTTC. The encoded protein is CASSLYEGPGYTF. The genes are TRBV12-3 or TRBV12-4 and TRBJ1-2; the D is unclear. The CDR3 sequence is 13 residues long. Trimming removed 2 bases at V and 7 bases at J, with 11 bases between.

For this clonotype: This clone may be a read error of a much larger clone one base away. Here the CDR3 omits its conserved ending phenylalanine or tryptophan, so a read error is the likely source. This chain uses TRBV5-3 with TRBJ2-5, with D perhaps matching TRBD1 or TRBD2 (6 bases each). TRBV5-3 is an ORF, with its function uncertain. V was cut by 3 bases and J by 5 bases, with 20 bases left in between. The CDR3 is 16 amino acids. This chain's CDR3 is CARSSLLLQGRETQYL. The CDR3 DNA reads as TGTGCCAGAAGCTCCCTGCTCCTCCAGGGGAGGGAGACCCAGTACCTC.

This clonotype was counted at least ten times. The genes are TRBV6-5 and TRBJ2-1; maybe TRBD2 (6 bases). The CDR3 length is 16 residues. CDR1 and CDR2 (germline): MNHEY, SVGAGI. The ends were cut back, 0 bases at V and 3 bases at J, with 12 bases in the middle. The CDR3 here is CASSYSTGAGYNEQFF. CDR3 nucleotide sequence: TGTGCCAGCAGTTACTCGACGGGAGCAGGCTACAATGAGCAGTTCTTC.

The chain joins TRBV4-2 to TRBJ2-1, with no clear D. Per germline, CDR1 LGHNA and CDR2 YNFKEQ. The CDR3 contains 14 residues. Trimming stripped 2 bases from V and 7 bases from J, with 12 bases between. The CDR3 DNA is TGTGCCAGCAGCCAATATGGTGGGCATAATGAGCAGTTCTTC. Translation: CASSQYGGHNEQFF.